This is a list of T cell receptor beta chains from one sample in a study of blood T cell repertoires in COVID-19. Sequenced by immunoSEQ multiplex PCR; TCRdb stores in-frame clones only, minus some. Of under 85,000 clones in the sample, around 88% were seen once. Sequenced sample: peripheral blood. All receptors come from an elderly woman with active or convalescent COVID-19. Each CDR3 is given with its conserved first and last residue. D genes are given only for firm matches. The size of a clone is reported for some rows only, either as once, few or many, or as a class for expanded clones.

TRBV6-6,NA,TRBJ2-1,NA,CASSPPGRTYNEQFF,TGTGCCAGCAGTCCGCCAGGGCGGACCTACAATGAGCAGTTCTTC
TRBV5-1,NA,TRBJ2-3,once,CASSPTGPTDTQYF,TGCGCCAGCAGCCCGACAGGCCCCACAGATACGCAGTATTTT
TRBV6-5,NA,TRBJ2-2,NA,CASSWGDTGELFF,TGTGCCAGCAGCTGGGGCGACACCGGGGAGCTGTTTTTT
TRBV27,TRBD2,TRBJ2-3,NA,CASSFRVGLAGRTDTQYF,TGTGCCAGCAGTTTTAGAGTTGGACTAGCGGGGCGCACAGATACGCAGTATTTT
TRBV28,NA,TRBJ2-5,NA,CASSSPGRASQETQYF,TGTGCCAGCAGTTCCCCCGGCAGAGCGTCACAAGAGACCCAGTACTTC
TRBV28,NA,TRBJ2-2,NA,CASSRIGGANTGELFF,TGTGCCAGCAGTCGGATAGGGGGGGCGAACACCGGGGAGCTGTTTTTT
TRBV3-1/TRBV3-2,NA,TRBJ2-3,NA,CASSPQGQLSTDTQYF,TGTGCCAGCAGCCCACAAGGACAGCTAAGCACAGATACGCAGTATTTT
TRBV6-5,TRBD1,TRBJ2-1,NA,CASSPRGTGRNEQFF,TGTGCCAGCAGTCCCCGAGGGACAGGGAGGAATGAGCAGTTCTTC
TRBV6-2/TRBV6-3,TRBD1,TRBJ1-2,NA,CASSLTGAYGYTF,TGTGCCAGCAGTTTGACAGGGGCATATGGCTACACCTTC
TRBV6-2/TRBV6-3,TRBD1,TRBJ2-2,few,CASSYVRGQGDTGELFF,TGTGCCAGCAGTTACGTCCGCGGACAGGGGGATACCGGGGAGCTGTTTTTT
TRBV19,TRBD1,TRBJ1-2,NA,CASTPSRSRDRGFGYTF,TGTGCCAGTACCCCCTCCCGATCCCGGGACAGGGGGTTCGGCTACACCTTC